This section outlines one T cell receptor (beta chain) sequence together with its context. No antigen is known for it. The read ends 3 residues before the CDR3 terminus; that terminus is restored from the germline J gene. The record originates from a study of T cell clonality in common variable immunodeficiency. CDR3 length: 15 residues. V was cut by 0 bases and J by 5 bases, with 11 bases left in between. Per germline, CDR1 WSHSY and CDR2 SAAADI. Clones were read by immunoSEQ multiplex PCR, and TCRdb kept only the in-frame ones, dropping some. The sample shows over 30,000 clones, none of them appearing just once. Overall study findings and caveats: Fewer TCRbeta clones were shared among CVID subjects than controls. Reportedly, TCR beta sequences from common variable immunodeficiency showed fewer deletions and N-nucleotide insertions. T cell subpopulation sequencing would be needed to explain CVID clonality.

V and J are TRBV10-2 and TRBJ1-5, with TRBD1 as a possible D gene (5 bases). This TCR was sampled from a person aged 18 to 70 in good health. Source material: peripheral blood mononuclear cells. The DNA read from the CDR3 is TGCGCCAGCAGTGAGTCAAGGGGAGTCTATCAGCCC. Amino acid sequence: CASSESRGVYQP. The entire CDR3 is CASSESRGVYQPQHF.